This T cell receptor (beta chain) was sequenced for a study of lymphopenia after photon versus proton radiotherapy (dated by TCRdb to the late 2010s). About the study as a whole: In patients with gastrointestinal tumors who developed high-grade lymphopenia, the study compared the immunological effects of photon radiation therapy with those of proton radiation therapy. The study was designed to characterize how the impact on the immune system differs between the two radiation modalities. The 20 or so patients in the cohort had gastrointestinal tumors, were treated with either photon or proton therapy, and subsequently developed lymphopenia. The study at large found these results: Across the cohort, an inverse correlation was found between a larger post-nadir drop in TCR diversity and overall survival time among patients who died. The authors looked at the survival association only in patients who died, and they framed better survival with proton therapy as a possibility rather than a demonstrated result. After the lymphocyte count nadir, repertoires from photon-treated patients showed oligoclonal expansion, particularly of CD8+ Temra cells, and this expansion drove the decline in diversity. Proton-treated patients stayed relatively stable during treatment, while photon-treated patients lost naive T cells and TCR diversity and gained effector/memory populations.

As concerns this clone: Its antigen is currently not known. The record has no base qualities; no much larger clone is one base away.

The library was built by means of the immunoSEQ multiplex PCR assay. Deep sequencing of rearranged TCR beta loci, alongside multiparametric flow cytometry, was used to profile T cell repertoires. Here the immuneACCESS table is served through TCRdb, limited to in-frame sequences with V and J called. Missing clones are a known gap in these copies; in checked studies unresolved V genes cover under half, and the rest lacks a known reason. This sample comprises roughly 25,000 clones, about nine tenths of them detected only once. The top ten constitute approximately 18% of the sample. Its CDR3 holds 17 amino acids, cysteine through phenylalanine. This entry keeps only the CDR3 DNA: 51 bases, framed from base 1. Trimming accounts for 0 bases at V and 10 bases at J, while the number of junction bases matched to no gene is 11. Based on the germline V gene, the CDR1 and CDR2 sequences are SGHRS and YFSETQ.

The rearranged segments are TRBV5-1 and TRBJ1-6; 9 junctional bases match TRBD1. The receptor was isolated from a man aged 45 to 65 with gastric cancer. The starting material was peripheral blood, obtained from a patient treated with photon-based radiotherapy. The DNA sequence is given as TGCGCCAGCAGCTTGGCCGCTTCCGGGACAGGGAGCTCACCCCTCCACTTT. It specifies CASSLAASGTGSSPLHF.